These 2 T cell receptor beta chains came from one sample sequenced in a study of lymphopenia after photon versus proton radiotherapy. Sequencing used immunoSEQ multiplex PCR; TCRdb keeps in-frame clones, though not all of them. Of more than 45,000 clones detected, approximately 84% appear once; the ten largest clones hold roughly 2.1%. The specimen comprised peripheral blood, sampled from a patient treated with proton-based radiotherapy. These receptors all come from a man aged 60 to 69 with pancreatic cancer.

CDR3 nucleotides: TGTGCCAGCAGCTTAGATGGTAGTGGAGGTGAAAAACTGTTTTTT. Translated: CASSLDGSGGEKLFF. J is TRBJ1-4 and V is TRBV7-9; D is uncertain. CDR1 and CDR2 (germline): SEHNR, FQNEAQ (reference sequence). Trimming stripped 1 base from V and 7 bases from J, with 13 bases between. The CDR3 consists of 15 residues.

The chain joins TRBV18 to TRBJ2-5; D might be TRBD2 (6 bases). CDR3 size: 17 residues. CDR1 KGHSH and CDR2 LQKENI come from the germline V gene. Trimming pared 0 bases from V and 1 base from J, leaving 15 bases between. The CDR3 DNA reads as TGTGCCAGCTCACCACCTTTCAACGCGGGACGCCAAGAGACCCAGTACTTC. It yields the protein CASSPPFNAGRQETQYF.